A single sample is the source of the 25 T cell receptor beta chains below, sequenced in a study of T-cell reconstitution after alpha-beta-depleted transplantation in children. Using unique molecular identifiers, the investigators prepared the TCRbeta library. TCRdb re-called the PCR reads with MiXCR, one entry per CDR3 protein. The data contain about 900,000 distinct CDR3 sequences, about 29% of them singletons. Material: PBMCs, mostly from graft donor cells, obtained 360 days after TCRalphabeta/CD19-depleted stem cell transplant. The receptor source for this set is a boy less than two years old who had a stem cell transplant for SCID, so the T cells may come from the graft donor.

The chain has TRBV12-3 or TRBV12-4 and TRBJ2-7; D may be TRBD2 (5 bases). With 9 bases removed from V and 3 bases from J, the gap between germline ends came to 15 bases. The CDR3 spans 13 residues. CDR3 DNA sequence: TGTGCCAGGACGAAGAGGGATTACTACGAGCAGTACTTC. Translation: CARTKRDYYEQYF.

This clonotype was seen more than once but under ten times. The CDR3 spells CASSQPGTRNNEQFF. CDR3 in DNA: TGCGCCAGCAGCCAACCAGGGACTAGGAACAATGAGCAGTTCTTC. V gene TRBV4-1 combines with J gene TRBJ2-1; 8 nucleotides match TRBD2. CDR1 is MGHRA and CDR2 is YSYEKL in the germline V gene. The CDR3 covers 15 residues. V shed 2 bases, J shed 5 bases, and the junction held 5 bases outside the gene matches.

The V and J genes are TRBV30 and TRBJ2-3; possibly TRBD2 for D (6 bases). V lost 0 bases and J lost 0, with 13 bases in between. Per the germline V gene, CDR1 is GTSNPN and CDR2 is SVGIG (reference sequence). There are 16 residues in the CDR3. The CDR3 sequence: CAWSVSAGVSTDTQYF. The DNA of the CDR3 is TGTGCCTGGAGTGTCTCAGCGGGTGTTAGCACAGATACGCAGTATTTT.

The V gene is TRBV20-1, the J gene TRBJ2-3, with D uncertain. The CDR3 runs 11 residues. V was cut by 5 bases and J by 5 bases, with 8 bases left in between. The germline V gene has CDR1 DFQATT and CDR2 SNEGSKA (reference sequence). The CDR3 loop is CSAALGDTQYF. The CDR3 DNA reads TGCAGTGCTGCCCTAGGAGATACGCAGTATTTT.

Comment on this clonotype: A much larger clone is a single base away; this may be a read error. The chain uses TRBV29-1 and TRBJ2-1, with a tentative D call TRBD2 (6 bases). Germline CDR1 SQVTM, CDR2 ANQGSEA. The CDR3 loop spans 11 amino acids. The CDR3: CSVGLFNKQFF. CDR3 DNA: TGCAGCGTGGGACTTTTCAATAAGCAGTTCTTC.

CDR3 bases: TGTGCCAGCAGTGATGTAAGAAGGGTAGGGGAGCTGTTTTTT. As protein: CASSDVRRVGELFF. The chain combines TRBV25-1 with TRBJ2-2; no clear D. Germline V gene data show CDR1 as MGHDK and CDR2 as SYGVNS. V lost 3 bases and J 8 bases, leaving 13 bases between the germline ends. This CDR3 is built from 14 residues.

The chain is built from TRBV3-1 and TRBJ1-6; 8 bases fit TRBD1. Germline V lookup: CDR1 LGHDT, CDR2 YNNKEL (reference sequence). The ends lost 2 bases at V and 7 bases at J; junction bases unmatched: 10. The CDR3 is 17 amino acids. The DNA for the CDR3 is TGTGCCAGCAGCCAACCTCCCGGGGCAGGGGGCAATTCACCCCTCCACTTT. The encoded protein is CASSQPPGAGGNSPLHF.

The chain uses TRBV12-3 or TRBV12-4 and TRBJ1-5; D uncertain. There are 15 residues in the CDR3. V was pared by 1 base and J by 0 bases, with 7 bases between. This chain's CDR3 is CASSLDRYSNQPQHF. In DNA, the CDR3 is TGTGCCAGCAGTTTAGACAGATATAGCAATCAGCCCCAGCATTTT.

The chain combines TRBV7-2 with TRBJ1-2; the D gene is possibly TRBD1 (5 bases). CDR3 length: 13 amino acids. From germline, CDR1 is SGHTA and CDR2 FQGNSA. With 3 bases removed from V and 6 bases from J, the gap between germline ends came to 11 bases. This CDR3 is CASSFNRKNGYTF. CDR3 nucleotide sequence: TGTGCCAGCAGCTTCAACAGGAAGAATGGCTACACCTTC.

There are a few counts of this clonotype. The chain links TRBV5-1 to TRBJ2-1, with D hard to call. Trimming stripped 0 bases from V and 9 bases from J, with 16 bases between. Germline V gives CDR1 SGHRS, CDR2 YFSETQ. CDR3 size: 15 residues. CDR3 in amino acids: CASSLVFEVGSEQFF. The CDR3 coding sequence is TGCGCCAGCAGCTTGGTTTTTGAGGTTGGCAGTGAGCAGTTCTTC.

This clonotype has more than one count but fewer than ten. The chain links TRBV5-1 to TRBJ2-2; D is unresolved. V gave up 3 bases and J gave up 1 base, with 7 bases separating them. From germline, CDR1 is SGHRS and CDR2 YFSETQ. The CDR3 extends over 14 amino acids. The DNA for the CDR3 is TGCGCCAGCAGCTCGACCGTGAACACCGGGGAGCTGTTTTTT. This codes for CASSSTVNTGELFF.

The chain has TRBV29-1 and TRBJ2-7, with D maybe TRBD1 (7 bases). Germline CDR1 reads SQVTM; CDR2 reads ANQGSEA. The CDR3 covers 13 residues. V lost 7 bases and J 9 bases, leaving 22 bases between the germline ends. CDR3 DNA sequence: TGCAGCGCTCAGACAGGGAGGCTTGGGGGGCAGTACTTC. It translates to CSAQTGRLGGQYF.

The V and J genes are TRBV3-1 and TRBJ2-4; D possibly uses TRBD1 or TRBD2 (6 bases each). CDR1 is LGHDT, CDR2 YNNKEL, per germline (reference sequence). This CDR3 has 16 residues. V was pared by 4 bases and J by 6 bases, with 19 bases between. The CDR3 nucleotides read TGTGCCAGCAGCCCATTCCATATTCGGGGGCCAAACATTCAGTACTTC. This gives the protein CASSPFHIRGPNIQYF. Looking up the rest from reference TRBV3-1 and TRBJ2-4 gives the full variable domain: DTAVSQTPKYLVTQMGNDKSIKCEQNLGHDTMYWYKQDSKKFLKIMFSYNNKELIINETVPNRFSPKSPDKAHLNLHINSLELGDSAVYFCASSPFHIRGPNIQYFGAGTRLSVL.

This chain joins TRBV7-8 and TRBJ2-5, with TRBD2 matching 10 bases. The CDR3 runs to 14 residues. Unmatched junction bases numbered 5, after V lost 5 bases and J lost 5 bases. CDR1 and CDR2 (germline): SGHVS, FQNEAQ. This CDR3 is CASSPGLATETQYF. For the CDR3, the DNA is TGTGCCAGCAGCCCGGGACTAGCGACGGAGACCCAGTACTTC.

For this clonotype: Germline and junction disagree at one end, which may indicate a read error. This chain connects TRBV4-1 to TRBJ1-1; 7 bases map to TRBD1. CDR3 length: 14 residues. Germline CDR1 and CDR2: MGHRA and YSYEKL. The CDR3 DNA reads TGCACCAGCAGCCGACAGGGTCTGGGCACTGAAGCTTTCTTT. It codes for CTSSRQGLGTEAFF.

This clonotype was picked up one time. The J gene is TRBJ2-3, the V gene TRBV27, with a tentative D call TRBD2 (5 bases). V lost 4 bases and J 0 bases, leaving 11 bases between the germline ends. The germline gives CDR1 MNHEY, CDR2 SMNVEV (reference sequence). The CDR3 length is 15 residues. CDR3 sequence (DNA): TGTGCCAGCAGTTCGGGGAGTGCTAGCACAGATACGCAGTATTTT. Translation gives CASSSGSASTDTQYF.

This clonotype was observed a single time. The rearrangement joins TRBV15 to TRBJ2-7; a weak D match, TRBD2 (6 bases). The V end lost 0 bases, the J end lost 7 bases, and 13 bases lay between the germline ends. Germline lookup yields CDR1 LNHNV and CDR2 YYDKDF (reference sequence). CDR3 length: 14 residues. CDR3 in amino acids: CATSREGLSREQYF. Here the CDR3 DNA reads TGTGCCACCAGCAGAGAGGGACTCTCCCGGGAGCAGTACTTC.

The chain links TRBV15 to TRBJ2-1, with TRBD2 identical over 12 bases. Germline V lookup: CDR1 LNHNV, CDR2 YYDKDF (reference sequence). V shed 3 bases and J 8 bases; nucleotides not matched to a gene: 14. The CDR3 sequence is 18 residues long. The CDR3 DNA reads as TGTGCCACCAGCAGTCGGTCTAGCGGGGGGGCCAATTTATATGAGCAGTTCTTC. Protein sequence: CATSSRSSGGANLYEQFF.

This clonotype has only a few counts. The gene calls are TRBV5-1 and TRBJ2-5; 7 bases align to TRBD1. The CDR3 is 16 amino acids. V lost 4 bases to trimming and J lost 4 bases; unmatched junction nucleotides: 13. Germline V CDR1 and CDR2: SGHRS, YFSETQ. The CDR3 nucleotides are TGCGCCAGCAGCCCCCGACAGGGCGTTCGGGTAGAGACCCAGTACTTC. This encodes CASSPRQGVRVETQYF.

The chain combines TRBV20-1 with TRBJ2-1; 7 bases line up with TRBD2. The ends lost 0 bases at V and 8 bases at J; junction bases unmatched: 16. In germline, CDR1 is DFQATT, CDR2 SNEGSKA (reference sequence). The CDR3 totals 17 residues. The CDR3 DNA sequence: TGCAGTGCTAGAGATCGGCCGACTAGCCGGAACCTGGATGAGCAGTTCTTC. It is translated as CSARDRPTSRNLDEQFF.

This rearrangement joins TRBV20-1 to TRBJ1-1; D not certain. V was shortened by 0 bases and J by 3 bases, with 11 bases between the two germline ends. The CDR3 spans 14 residues. The germline gives CDR1 DFQATT, CDR2 SNEGSKA (reference sequence). The CDR3 loop reads CSARDAAKDTEAFF. For the CDR3, the DNA is TGCAGTGCTAGAGATGCAGCAAAAGACACTGAAGCTTTCTTT.

This clonotype was observed a handful of times. The rearrangement uses TRBV5-1 and TRBJ1-4, with D tentatively TRBD1 (6 bases). Germline-derived CDR1 and CDR2 are SGHRS and YFSETQ. CDR3 length equals 14 residues. The germline V and J ends were trimmed by 2 bases and 7 bases, with 12 bases remaining between them. The CDR3 nucleotides read TGCGCCAGCAGCTTTGGGGGCGGTGGTGAAAAACTGTTTTTT. This sequence encodes CASSFGGGGEKLFF. Looking up the rest from reference TRBV5-1 and TRBJ1-4 gives the full variable domain: KAGVTQTPRYLIKTRGQQVTLSCSPISGHRSVSWYQQTPGQGLQFLFEYFSETQRNKGNFPGRFSGRQFSNSRSEMNVSTLELGDSALYLCASSFGGGGEKLFFGSGTQLSVL.

This clonotype was recorded many times. The chain links TRBV29-1 to TRBJ2-5; 8 bases map to TRBD2. Germline CDR1 SQVTM, CDR2 ANQGSEA. This CDR3 contains 13 residues. J lost 2 bases, V lost 6 bases, and 5 bases had no gene match. The CDR3 DNA follows: TGCAGCGTCCGAACTAGCGGACAAGAGACCCAGTACTTC. This encodes CSVRTSGQETQYF.

The V and J genes are TRBV6-1 and TRBJ2-6; possibly TRBD1 for D (5 bases). The V end was cut by 5 bases, the J end by 3 bases, with 11 bases between. This CDR3 spans 15 amino acids. Per germline, CDR1 MNHNS and CDR2 SASEGT. The CDR3 here is CASSRQHGGANVLTF. CDR3 nucleotide sequence: TGTGCCAGCAGTCGACAGCACGGTGGGGCCAACGTCCTGACTTTC.

This clonotype was observed a few times. This chain uses TRBV11-1 with TRBJ2-7, with 9 bases lining up with TRBD2. Germline V gene sequence: CDR1 SGHAT, CDR2 FQDESV (reference sequence). V shed 5 bases and J 3 bases; nucleotides not matched to a gene: 17. The CDR3 contains 18 residues. CDR3 residues: CASSPLGAGGKIFYEQYF. CDR3 nucleotides: TGTGCCAGCAGCCCCTTAGGAGCGGGGGGCAAGATATTCTACGAGCAGTACTTC.